These T cell receptor beta chains were read from a single sample in a study of T cell repertoires in cytomegalovirus infection. TCRdb re-called the reads through MiXCR, storing one row per CDR3 protein. The repertoire consists of tens of thousands of distinct CDR3 sequences, with around 18% occurring once and the leading ten covering roughly 60%. These receptors lack a known antigen. The sequencing here drew on CD8+ T cells from cultured PBMCs, taken from culture after CMV antigen stimulation. All receptors come from a human donor in good health (CMV status not recorded). Some clones in this sample may be carry-over from other donors' samples. Each CDR3 is given with its conserved first and last residue. The order of the fields is V gene, clone size, J gene, D gene, CDR3 DNA, CDR3 protein. A D gene is named only where the DNA matches it firmly. The listing skips clone size in some rows; elsewhere it reads once, few, many or a size class.

V gene: TRBV7-3
clone size: few
J gene: TRBJ2-1
D gene: NA
CDR3 DNA: TGTGCCAGCAGCTTAGAGGGGCTAAGCAATGAGCAGTTCTTC
CDR3 protein: CASSLEGLSNEQFF

V gene: TRBV28
clone size: many
J gene: TRBJ1-2
D gene: TRBD1
CDR3 DNA: TGTGCCAGCAGACCCGACAGGGTTGCTGGCTACACCTTC
CDR3 protein: CASRPDRVAGYTF

V gene: TRBV11-2
clone size: NA
J gene: TRBJ2-1
D gene: NA
CDR3 DNA: TGTGCCAGCAGCTCGACTAGTGCTAGCTCCTACAATGAGCAGTTCTTC
CDR3 protein: CASSSTSASSYNEQFF

V gene: TRBV7-2
clone size: few
J gene: TRBJ2-2
D gene: TRBD2
CDR3 DNA: TGTGCCAGCAGCTCCCCTAGCGGGGGGTTAGGCACCGGGGAGCTGTTTTTT
CDR3 protein: CASSSPSGGLGTGELFF

V gene: TRBV4-3
clone size: NA
J gene: TRBJ1-1
D gene: NA
CDR3 DNA: TGCGCCAGCAGCCAAGGCGGTAGGGCCCGCACTGAAGCTTTCTTT
CDR3 protein: CASSQGGRARTEAFF

V gene: TRBV7-2
clone size: NA
J gene: TRBJ2-7
D gene: NA
CDR3 DNA: TGTGCCAGCAATACCGGGAGTGGAGAGCAGTACTTC
CDR3 protein: CASNTGSGEQYF

V gene: TRBV6-2/TRBV6-3
clone size: few
J gene: TRBJ2-7
D gene: NA
CDR3 DNA: TGTGCCAGCAGTTACTCAGGCAGGAGATACGAGCAGTACTTC
CDR3 protein: CASSYSGRRYEQYF

V gene: TRBV5-1
clone size: few
J gene: TRBJ1-2
D gene: TRBD1
CDR3 DNA: TGCGCCAGCAGCTTGTTCCAGGGGGACTACACCTTC
CDR3 protein: CASSLFQGDYTF

V gene: TRBV11-3
clone size: many
J gene: TRBJ2-1
D gene: NA
CDR3 DNA: TGTGCCAGCAGCGGGAGAGCGGATAGCTCCTACAATGAGCAGTTCTTC
CDR3 protein: CASSGRADSSYNEQFF

V gene: TRBV4-1
clone size: NA
J gene: TRBJ1-1
D gene: NA
CDR3 DNA: TGCGCCAGCAGCCAAGAGGGCAAGGCCACTGAAGCTTTCTTT
CDR3 protein: CASSQEGKATEAFF

V gene: TRBV7-6
clone size: once
J gene: TRBJ2-1
D gene: TRBD2
CDR3 DNA: TGTGCCAGCAGCCTATTCGGGGCTAGCGGGGGCCCGGACCTATGGGAGCAGCTCTTC
CDR3 protein: CASSLFGASGGPDLWEQLF

V gene: TRBV20-1
clone size: NA
J gene: TRBJ2-5
D gene: TRBD2
CDR3 DNA: TGCAGTGCCCTGATGGGGGGGATAGAGACCCAGTACTTC
CDR3 protein: CSALMGGIETQYF

V gene: TRBV18
clone size: many
J gene: TRBJ1-2
D gene: NA
CDR3 DNA: TGTGCCAGCTCACCACCCACAGAATCCTATGGCTACACCTTC
CDR3 protein: CASSPPTESYGYTF

V gene: TRBV10-3
clone size: many
J gene: TRBJ2-7
D gene: TRBD1
CDR3 DNA: TGTGCCATCAGCCGGGACAGGGAGTTATACGAGCAGTACTTC
CDR3 protein: CAISRDRELYEQYF

V gene: TRBV7-8
clone size: NA
J gene: TRBJ2-1
D gene: NA
CDR3 DNA: TGTGCCAGCACGAAGAAGGAGGGGTACAATGAGCAGTTCTTC
CDR3 protein: CASTKKEGYNEQFF

V gene: TRBV7-8
clone size: few
J gene: TRBJ1-4
D gene: NA
CDR3 DNA: TGTGCCAGCAGCCAAGGACACCCGGAAACTAATGAAAAACTGTTTTTT
CDR3 protein: CASSQGHPETNEKLFF

V gene: TRBV11-2
clone size: NA
J gene: TRBJ2-1
D gene: NA
CDR3 DNA: TGTGCCAGCAGCTTAGGAAGGGACTCGATCTCCTACAATGAGCAGTTCTTC
CDR3 protein: CASSLGRDSISYNEQFF

V gene: TRBV19
clone size: few
J gene: TRBJ1-1
D gene: TRBD1
CDR3 DNA: TGTGCCAGTAGTATATCAGGGGGCGCCGGTACTGAAGCTTTCTTT
CDR3 protein: CASSISGGAGTEAFF

V gene: TRBV7-2
clone size: NA
J gene: TRBJ1-1
D gene: NA
CDR3 DNA: TGTGCCAGCAGCTCACTACGGGTGAACACTGAAGCTTTCTTT
CDR3 protein: CASSSLRVNTEAFF

V gene: TRBV6-2/TRBV6-3
clone size: few
J gene: TRBJ1-5
D gene: NA
CDR3 DNA: TGTGCCAGCAGTTCCGGGGGGGACCACAGGAATCAGCCCCAGCATTTT
CDR3 protein: CASSSGGDHRNQPQHF

V gene: TRBV24-1
clone size: NA
J gene: TRBJ1-5
D gene: NA
CDR3 DNA: TGTGCCACCAGTGCCGACACTAATCAGCCCCAGCATTTT
CDR3 protein: CATSADTNQPQHF

V gene: TRBV7-8
clone size: NA
J gene: TRBJ1-5
D gene: NA
CDR3 DNA: TGTGCCAGCAGCCCGAGAGTGACACCGGTTAGCAATCAGCCCCAGCATTTT
CDR3 protein: CASSPRVTPVSNQPQHF

V gene: TRBV7-8
clone size: NA
J gene: TRBJ1-2
D gene: TRBD1
CDR3 DNA: TGTGCCAGCAGCAACGGACAGGGGGCGTATGGCTACACCTTC
CDR3 protein: CASSNGQGAYGYTF

V gene: TRBV2
clone size: NA
J gene: TRBJ2-1
D gene: NA
CDR3 DNA: TGTGCCAGCCCGGGCAGGCCTTACTACAATGAGCAGTTCTTC
CDR3 protein: CASPGRPYYNEQFF

V gene: TRBV7-6
clone size: few
J gene: TRBJ2-2
D gene: NA
CDR3 DNA: TGTGCCAGCGACGTCCTAGCGGGGGAGCTGTTTTTT
CDR3 protein: CASDVLAGELFF

V gene: TRBV12-3/TRBV12-4
clone size: many
J gene: TRBJ2-1
D gene: NA
CDR3 DNA: TGTGCCAGCAGTTTAGGATCTCGGGGCACAACCAATGAGCAGTTCTTC
CDR3 protein: CASSLGSRGTTNEQFF

V gene: TRBV10-3
clone size: NA
J gene: TRBJ2-1
D gene: NA
CDR3 DNA: TGTGCCACTTTTAGCGGAGGGGGCGATGAGCAGTTCTTC
CDR3 protein: CATFSGGGDEQFF

V gene: TRBV4-3
clone size: many
J gene: TRBJ2-1
D gene: NA
CDR3 DNA: TGCGCCAGCAGCCAAGATGAGTCTAGCGCAAATGAGCAGTTCTTC
CDR3 protein: CASSQDESSANEQFF

V gene: TRBV6-5
clone size: NA
J gene: TRBJ2-3
D gene: TRBD2
CDR3 DNA: TGTGCCAGCAGTTACCCTGGGGGGTCCCTTCGGGGGGGCCTGGCAGATACGCAGTATTTT
CDR3 protein: CASSYPGGSLRGGLADTQYF

V gene: TRBV12-3/TRBV12-4
clone size: NA
J gene: TRBJ2-3
D gene: NA
CDR3 DNA: TGTGCCAGCAGTGAAGGAACCACAGATACGCAGTATTTT
CDR3 protein: CASSEGTTDTQYF

V gene: TRBV7-2
clone size: few
J gene: TRBJ2-1
D gene: TRBD2
CDR3 DNA: TGTGCCAGCAGCTCAACTAGCGGCAATGAGCGGTTCTTC
CDR3 protein: CASSSTSGNERFF

V gene: TRBV7-9
clone size: NA
J gene: TRBJ2-3
D gene: NA
CDR3 DNA: TGTGCCAGCAGCTCGCAGAGGGCAGATACGCAGTATTTT
CDR3 protein: CASSSQRADTQYF